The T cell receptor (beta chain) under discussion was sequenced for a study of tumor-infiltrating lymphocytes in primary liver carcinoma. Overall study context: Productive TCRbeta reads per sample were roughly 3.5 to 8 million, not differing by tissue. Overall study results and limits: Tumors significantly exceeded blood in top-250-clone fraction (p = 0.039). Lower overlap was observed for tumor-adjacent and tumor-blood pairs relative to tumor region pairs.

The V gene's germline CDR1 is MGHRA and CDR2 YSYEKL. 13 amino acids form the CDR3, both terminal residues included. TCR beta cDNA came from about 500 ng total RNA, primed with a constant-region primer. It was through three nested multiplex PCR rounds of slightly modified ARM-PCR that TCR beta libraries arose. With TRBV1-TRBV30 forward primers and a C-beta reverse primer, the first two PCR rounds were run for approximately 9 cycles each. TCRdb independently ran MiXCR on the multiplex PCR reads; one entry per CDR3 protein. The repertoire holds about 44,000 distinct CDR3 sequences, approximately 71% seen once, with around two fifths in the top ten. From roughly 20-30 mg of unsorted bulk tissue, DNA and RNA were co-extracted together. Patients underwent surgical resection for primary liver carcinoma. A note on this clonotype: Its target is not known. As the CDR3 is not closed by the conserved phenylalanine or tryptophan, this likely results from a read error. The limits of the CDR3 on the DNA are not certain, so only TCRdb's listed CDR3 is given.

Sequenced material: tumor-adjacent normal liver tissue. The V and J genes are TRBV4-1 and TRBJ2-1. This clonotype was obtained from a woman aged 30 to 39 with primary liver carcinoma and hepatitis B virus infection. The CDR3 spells CASSHDYLNEHFL.